This T cell receptor beta chain was identified in a study of control samples from healthy donors and cancer patients. Assay: immunoSEQ multiplex PCR; the TCRdb copy retains only in-frame clones and omits some. The sample lists 150,000 to 200,000 clones, about 90% occurring once. This CDR3 has 13 residues. Germline lookup yields CDR1 SGHTA and CDR2 FQGTGA. V was trimmed by 2 bases and J by 5 bases, leaving 9 bases between them. The specimen sequenced was blood. V gene TRBV7-3 combines with J gene TRBJ2-5, with D possibly called TRBD1 or TRBD2 (5 bases each). The source is a woman aged 50 to 60 in good health. CDR3 coding DNA: TGTGCCAGCAGCTTAGTGTGGGGGGAGACCCAGTACTTC. Encoded protein: CASSLVWGETQYF.